A selection of T cell receptor beta chains follows, all from one sample in a study of shared clonotypes between healthy human individuals. Libraries were prepared by immunoSEQ multiplex PCR; TCRdb keeps only in-frame clonotypes and omits some of them. The sample shows about 1,800,000 clones, about 95% of them seen only once. The sequencing input was naive CD8+ T cells sorted from blood. All receptors derive from a man aged 18 to 29 in good health. Both conserved end residues are part of each CDR3. Each record gives: J gene, CDR3 length, V gene, D gene, clone size, CDR3 DNA, CDR3 protein. D genes are given only for firm matches. Clone sizes are given selectively: once, few, many, or a class where the clone is expanded.

TRBJ2-7 | 13 | TRBV5-1 | . | . | TGCGCCAGCAGCTTCGGACTGAACTACGAGCAGTACTTC | CASSFGLNYEQYF
TRBJ1-5 | 15 | TRBV27 | TRBD1 | . | TGTGCCAGCAGTCCAACAGGGGGCGTCAATCAGCCCCAGCATTTT | CASSPTGGVNQPQHF
TRBJ1-1 | 15 | TRBV7-9 | TRBD1 | . | TGTGCCAGCAGCTTAGGAGGGACAGGGCGCACTGAAGCTTTCTTT | CASSLGGTGRTEAFF
TRBJ2-2 | 13 | TRBV7-3 | . | few | TGTGCCAGCAGCTTAACGTTAGCCGGGGAGCTGTTTTTT | CASSLTLAGELFF
TRBJ1-5 | 14 | TRBV27 | TRBD1 | . | TGTGCCAGCAGTGCTACAGGGGATAATCAGCCCCAGCATTTT | CASSATGDNQPQHF
TRBJ2-5 | 20 | TRBV6-1 | TRBD2 | . | TGTGCCAGCAGTGAAGGAAGCCGGACTAGCGGGAGGTTTTCCCAAGAGACCCAGTACTTC | CASSEGSRTSGRFSQETQYF
TRBJ2-7 | 17 | TRBV5-1 | TRBD1 | . | TGCGCCAGCAGCGCGAGGACCGGGACAGGGGGCGTGTACGAGCAGTACTTC | CASSARTGTGGVYEQYF
TRBJ1-6 | 15 | TRBV9 | . | . | TGTGCCAGCAGCCCTTGGGAAGTTAGTAATTCACCCCTCCACTTT | CASSPWEVSNSPLHF
TRBJ2-1 | 15 | TRBV5-1 | . | . | TGCGCCAGCAGCCCCGTGGGCGGACCCTACAATGAGCAGTTCTTC | CASSPVGGPYNEQFF
TRBJ2-2 | 14 | TRBV6-5 | . | . | TGTGCCAGCAGCTTACAGGGACTCACCGGGGAGCTGTTTTTT | CASSLQGLTGELFF
TRBJ2-3 | 12 | TRBV27 | . | . | TGTGCCAGCAGTTTATCAAATCAGGCGCAGTATTTT | CASSLSNQAQYF
TRBJ1-2 | 14 | TRBV6-5 | TRBD1 | . | TGTGCCAGCAGACCTAGGACAGGGGGCTCCGGCTACACCTTC | CASRPRTGGSGYTF
TRBJ2-7 | 15 | TRBV4-1 | . | . | TGCGCCAGCAGCCAAGGTTTGGGGGAGACCTACGAGCAGTACTTC | CASSQGLGETYEQYF
TRBJ1-2 | 14 | TRBV28 | . | . | TGTGCCAGCAGCGAAGGGAGGGGTAACTATGGCTACACCTTC | CASSEGRGNYGYTF
TRBJ1-2 | 14 | TRBV27 | TRBD1 | few | TGTGCCAGCAGTTTCACAGGGGGCCTGGGGGGCTACACCTTC | CASSFTGGLGGYTF
TRBJ2-1 | 11 | TRBV20-1 | TRBD1 | . | TGCAGTGCTAGTCAGGGGGTAGAGCAGTTCTTC | CSASQGVEQFF
TRBJ1-4 | 16 | TRBV19 | . | . | TGTGCCAGTAGTCCTGGGGACCCTGCAACTAATGAAAAACTGTTTTTT | CASSPGDPATNEKLFF
TRBJ2-7 | 14 | TRBV13 | TRBD1 | . | TGTGCCAGCAGCCTGGGGACAGTAACCTACGAGCAGTACTTC | CASSLGTVTYEQYF
TRBJ2-7 | 13 | TRBV4-3 | . | . | TGCGCCAGCAGCCAAGAGATGTCCTACGAGCAGTACTTC | CASSQEMSYEQYF
TRBJ2-7 | 13 | TRBV2 | . | once | TGTGCCAGCAGGGAGGGCATGGGGCACGAGCAGTACTTC | CASREGMGHEQYF
TRBJ2-3 | 16 | TRBV7-9 | TRBD2 | . | TGTGCCAGCACCGTAGAGCGGGAGATGAGCACAGATACGCAGTATTTT | CASTVEREMSTDTQYF
TRBJ2-1 | 15 | TRBV9 | TRBD1 | . | TGTGCCAGCAGCTCGGACAGGGTCTATAACAATGAGCAGTTCTTC | CASSSDRVYNNEQFF
TRBJ2-3 | 15 | TRBV13 | TRBD2 | once | TGTGCCAGCAGCTTAGCGGGGGGTTTTGCAGATACGCAGTATTTT | CASSLAGGFADTQYF
TRBJ2-1 | 16 | TRBV28 | TRBD1 | . | TGTGCCAGCAGTTCTCAGGACAGGGGGGATTCTGGTGAGCAGTTCTTC | CASSSQDRGDSGEQFF
TRBJ1-2 | 13 | TRBV6-5 | . | . | TGTGCCAGCAGTGGGGACACACCCTATGGCTACACCTTC | CASSGDTPYGYTF
TRBJ2-1 | 15 | TRBV4-3 | TRBD2 | . | TGCGCCAGCAGCCAAGACTCCGGGACTAGCAATGAGCAGTTCTTC | CASSQDSGTSNEQFF
TRBJ1-5 | 15 | TRBV6-5 | . | once | TGTGCCAGCAGTATCAATGGGGGGAGGGATCAGCCCCAGCATTTT | CASSINGGRDQPQHF
TRBJ2-3 | 15 | TRBV9 | . | . | TGTGCCAGCAGCCCCGGCGCCGATTTCACAGATACGCAGTATTTT | CASSPGADFTDTQYF
TRBJ2-1 | 13 | TRBV4-1 | . | . | TGCGCCAGCAGCCAACCCGGGCGGGATGAGCAGTTCTTC | CASSQPGRDEQFF
TRBJ2-5 | 16 | TRBV28 | TRBD2 | . | TGTGCCAGCAGTTTAGGGGCTAGCGGGGGGTCAGAGACCCAGTACTTC | CASSLGASGGSETQYF
TRBJ2-2 | 16 | TRBV19 | TRBD1 | . | TGTGCCAGTAGTACGTCAGGGGGCTGGCTGACCGGGGAGCTGTTTTTT | CASSTSGGWLTGELFF
TRBJ2-3 | 15 | TRBV4-3 | . | . | TGCGCCAGCAGCCACGGGGTGGGGGGCACAGATACGCAGTATTTT | CASSHGVGGTDTQYF
TRBJ1-1 | 14 | TRBV19 | TRBD1 | . | TGTGCCAGTAGTATGTGGACAGGGGGCACTGAAGCTTTCTTT | CASSMWTGGTEAFF
TRBJ2-7 | 15 | TRBV6-5 | . | . | TGTGCCAGCAGTTCAGACCCGGTACAGACCTACGAGCAGTACTTC | CASSSDPVQTYEQYF
TRBJ2-2 | 14 | TRBV7-9 | . | . | TGTGCCAGCCAGCTCAGGCCCGACACCGGGGAGCTGTTTTTT | CASQLRPDTGELFF
TRBJ2-3 | 15 | TRBV30 | TRBD2 | . | TGTGCCTGGTCAGGCGGGGGAACTAGCACAGATACGCAGTATTTT | CAWSGGGTSTDTQYF
TRBJ2-7 | 11 | TRBV4-2 | . | . | TGTGCCAGCAGCCAAGATAGGGAGCAGTACTTC | CASSQDREQYF
TRBJ2-7 | 13 | TRBV4-1 | . | once | TGCGCCAGCAGTCTCGCCCCCTACTACGAGCAGTACTTC | CASSLAPYYEQYF
TRBJ2-2 | 16 | TRBV7-9 | . | once | TGTGCCAGCAGCTTCCTCAAGGGACAGAACACCGGGGAGCTGTTTTTT | CASSFLKGQNTGELFF
TRBJ2-5 | 14 | TRBV7-9 | . | . | TGTGCCAGCAGTTCGATGGACCCTCAAGAGACCCAGTACTTC | CASSSMDPQETQYF
TRBJ1-3 | 14 | TRBV9 | . | . | TGTGCCAGCAGCTCCCACGGGGCGGGAAACACCATATATTTT | CASSSHGAGNTIYF
TRBJ1-2 | 13 | TRBV30 | . | . | TGTGGACTACGACGGAATGAGAACTATGGCTACACCTTC | CGLRRNENYGYTF
TRBJ1-1 | 12 | TRBV29-1 | . | . | TGCAGCGGGGACGGGGCGAACACTGAAGCTTTCTTT | CSGDGANTEAFF
TRBJ2-3 | 18 | TRBV4-3 | TRBD2 | . | TGCGCCAGCAGCCAAGGAACGGGACTAGCGGGCGCAACAGATACGCAGTATTTT | CASSQGTGLAGATDTQYF
TRBJ1-5 | 16 | TRBV7-9 | . | . | TGTGCCAGCAGCTTAGATGCCGTTACAGAGAATCAGCCCCAGCATTTT | CASSLDAVTENQPQHF
TRBJ1-1 | 13 | TRBV30 | . | . | TGTGCCTGGAGTGTTTTAATGAACACTGAAGCTTTCTTT | CAWSVLMNTEAFF
TRBJ2-4 | 13 | TRBV6-4 | TRBD1 | once | TGTGCCAACCCGGACGGGACAGAGGTAATTCAGTACTTC | CANPDGTEVIQYF
TRBJ2-7 | 16 | TRBV6-5 | TRBD2 | . | TGTGCCAGCAGTTACTCAGCGGGAGGCTTTAGGGACGAGCAGTACTTC | CASSYSAGGFRDEQYF
TRBJ2-1 | 15 | TRBV11-2 | TRBD2 | . | TGTGCCAGCAGCCCTCTAGCGGGAGAGGGCAATGAGCAGTTCTTC | CASSPLAGEGNEQFF
TRBJ2-1 | 15 | TRBV30 | . | once | TGTGCCTGGATGGGTGTGGGCGCCGGGTACAATGAGCAGTTCTTC | CAWMGVGAGYNEQFF